These 16 T cell receptor beta chains originate from one sample sequenced in a study of blood T cell repertoires in COVID-19. Measured with immunoSEQ multiplex PCR; TCRdb has only the in-frame clones, and not every one. Of around 260,000 clones listed, about nine tenths are singletons. Sequencing used peripheral blood. The origin of the receptors is a woman in her twenties or thirties with COVID-19, enrolled during active disease.

The chain combines TRBV7-9 with TRBJ1-1, with 7 positions matching TRBD1. The junction had 4 bases not matched to a gene; V was cut back by 6 bases and J by 0 bases. CDR1 SEHNR and CDR2 FQNEAQ come from the germline V gene (reference sequence). This CDR3 spans 14 amino acids. Written as DNA, the CDR3 is TGTGCCAGCAGTAGGACAGGCTTGAACACTGAAGCTTTCTTT. Translating it yields CASSRTGLNTEAFF.

V usage is TRBV5-4 and J usage is TRBJ1-1, with no clear D. CDR3 length: 16 residues. Trimming took 0 bases from V and 0 from J, leaving 12 bases between them. Germline V gene data show CDR1 as SGHNT and CDR2 as YYREEE (reference sequence). The CDR3 spells CASSLAAGSLNTEAFF. The CDR3 DNA sequence: TGTGCCAGCAGCTTGGCTGCAGGCTCCTTGAACACTGAAGCTTTCTTT. The full variable domain, rest sourced from reference TRBV5-4 and TRBJ1-1, is ETGVTQSPTHLIKTRGQQVTLRCSSQSGHNTVSWYQQALGQGPQFIFQYYREEENGRGNFPPRFSGLQFPNYSSELNVNALELDDSALYLCASSLAAGSLNTEAFFGQGTRLTVV.

J is TRBJ1-1 and V is TRBV6-5; D unclear. Germline CDR1 is MNHEY and CDR2 is SVGAGI. V dropped 7 bases and J dropped 0 bases, with 9 bases sitting between them. The CDR3 has 13 residues. CDR3 sequence reads: CASNQRMNTEAFF. CDR3 coding DNA: TGTGCCAGCAACCAGCGGATGAACACTGAAGCTTTCTTT.

This rearrangement joins TRBV29-1 to TRBJ2-7, with TRBD1 as a possible D gene (6 bases). V lost 6 bases and J lost 5, with 14 bases in between. This CDR3 has 12 residues. Germline V lookup: CDR1 SQVTM, CDR2 ANQGSEA. The chain's CDR3 is CSVQHRDHEQYF. Written as DNA, the CDR3 is TGCAGCGTCCAACACAGGGACCACGAGCAGTACTTC.

The chain carries TRBV5-6 and TRBJ1-6; 8 bases agree with TRBD1. With 4 bases clipped from V and 6 bases from J, the junction kept 3 bases outside the gene matches. The CDR3 covers 14 residues. Germline V gives CDR1 SGHDT, CDR2 YYEEEE. The DNA for the CDR3 is TGTGCCAGCAGCCAGGGGGCGCGTAATTCACCCCTCCACTTT. It is translated as CASSQGARNSPLHF.

V and J are TRBV5-4 and TRBJ2-2; the match to TRBD2 covers 9 bases. CDR3 length: 17 residues. V dropped 0 bases and J dropped 5; count of bases not matched to a gene: 8. Germline V gives CDR1 SGHNT, CDR2 YYREEE (reference sequence). The chain's CDR3 is CASSLELAGVGTGELFF. CDR3 DNA: TGTGCCAGCAGCTTGGAGTTAGCGGGAGTGGGGACCGGGGAGCTGTTTTTT.

This clone was seen just once. The chain recombines TRBV6-1 with TRBJ1-3, with D unresolved. Germline values: CDR1 MNHNS, CDR2 SASEGT. This CDR3 has 14 residues. V was cut by 3 bases and J by 0 bases, with 6 bases left in between. The CDR3 protein is CASSELSSGNTIYF. CDR3 nucleotides: TGTGCCAGCAGTGAGTTGAGCTCTGGAAACACCATATATTTT.

This chain joins TRBV29-1 and TRBJ2-1; TRBD2 matches 8 bases. CDR3 size: 14 residues. Germline V gene data show CDR1 as SQVTM and CDR2 as ANQGSEA. J lost 6 bases, V lost 3 bases, and 7 bases had no gene match. The DNA for the CDR3 is TGCAGCGTTGAGACAGCGGGAGCCCTCAATGAGCAGTTCTTC. Its translation is CSVETAGALNEQFF.

The chain carries TRBV7-6 and TRBJ2-1, with a weak D call TRBD2 (6 bases). Germline V gene data show CDR1 as SGHVS and CDR2 as FNYEAQ. V was clipped by 0 bases and J by 0 bases, with 12 bases between them. The CDR3 has 17 amino acids. The DNA for the CDR3 is TGTGCCAGCAGCTTAGCCAGTCGGGAGAGCTCCTACAATGAGCAGTTCTTC. Residues: CASSLASRESSYNEQFF.

V usage is TRBV10-3 and J usage is TRBJ2-2; TRBD2 aligns across 10 bases. Germline CDR1 ENHRY, CDR2 SYGVKD. V shed 2 bases and J 0 bases; nucleotides not matched to a gene: 6. CDR3 size: 18 residues. CDR3 region: CAISEPGLAETNTGELFF. The CDR3 DNA follows: TGTGCCATCAGTGAGCCTGGACTAGCGGAAACGAACACCGGGGAGCTGTTTTTT.

The CDR3 coding sequence is TGTGCCAGCAACTCTTTGGGGAGATCCACCGGGGAGCTGTTTTTT. It is translated as CASNSLGRSTGELFF. The V and J genes are TRBV6-6 and TRBJ2-2, with a tentative D call TRBD2 (5 bases). Trimming took 7 bases from V and 4 from J, leaving 16 bases between them. Germline CDR1 reads MNHNY; CDR2 reads SVGAGI (reference sequence). The CDR3 contains 15 residues.

The J gene is TRBJ1-6, the V gene TRBV28; the match to TRBD1 covers 7 bases. From germline, CDR1 is MDHEN and CDR2 SYDVKM. Trimming at V came to 3 bases and at J to 5 bases, leaving 13 bases not matched to a gene. The CDR3 covers 18 residues. CDR3 DNA: TGTGCCAGCAGTTTGCCTAGGGGACAGCGACGTAATAATTCACCCCTCCACTTT. Translated: CASSLPRGQRRNNSPLHF.

The chain combines TRBV27 with TRBJ1-2; the match to TRBD1 covers 12 bases. The ends lost 2 bases at V and 7 bases at J; junction bases unmatched: 8. The length of the CDR3 is 16 residues. Germline V lookup: CDR1 MNHEY, CDR2 SMNVEV (reference sequence). This CDR3 reads CASSLKGTGGLGGYTF. CDR3 nucleotide sequence: TGTGCCAGCAGTTTAAAAGGGACAGGGGGCCTGGGTGGCTACACCTTC.

V usage is TRBV7-2 and J usage is TRBJ1-3; D not resolved. The ends were cut back, 5 bases at V and 3 bases at J, with 14 bases in the middle. The germline gives CDR1 SGHTA, CDR2 FQGNSA. The CDR3 totals 15 residues. CDR3: CASSHPWQVGNTIYF. The CDR3 bases are TGTGCCAGCAGCCACCCCTGGCAAGTTGGAAACACCATATATTTT.

The chain combines TRBV3-1 (or the pseudogene TRBV3-2) with TRBJ1-5; tentative D call: TRBD1 (6 bases). V was shortened by 1 base and J by 9 bases, with 13 bases between the two germline ends. The CDR3 runs 14 residues. Germline CDR1 and CDR2: LGHDT and YNNKEL (reference sequence). CDR3 bases: TGTGCCAGCAGCCAAGGGCAGGGGACGCGGCCCCAGCATTTT. It yields the protein CASSQGQGTRPQHF.

This chain links TRBV19 with TRBJ2-7, with D perhaps matching TRBD1 (6 bases). CDR1 LNHDA and CDR2 SQIVND come from the germline V gene (reference sequence). V lost 7 bases, J lost 2 bases, and 15 bases lay in between. The CDR3 spans 14 residues. CDR3 amino acids: CASKLTDRAYEQYF. DNA for the CDR3: TGTGCCAGTAAACTAACGGACAGAGCCTACGAGCAGTACTTC.